Each of the 31 T cell receptor beta chains below was sequenced from the same sample in a study of monozygotic twins with cystic fibrosis. Sequenced by immunoSEQ multiplex PCR; TCRdb stores in-frame clones only, minus some. The sample includes around 35,000 clones, 84% of them seen just once. The specimen was blood. These TCRs come from a girl aged 2 to 9 with cystic fibrosis.

The chain recombines TRBV18 with TRBJ2-2, with D tentatively TRBD1 (6 bases). This CDR3 comprises 15 residues. Trimming shortened V by 6 bases and J by 1 base, and 12 bases separated the two germline ends. Germline V lookup: CDR1 KGHSH, CDR2 LQKENI. CDR3 region: CASSLQGLNTGELFF. CDR3 DNA sequence: TGTGCCAGCTCTTTACAGGGCCTGAACACCGGGGAGCTGTTTTTT. Drawing the rest from reference TRBV18 and TRBJ2-2, the complete variable domain is NAGVMQNPRHLVRRRGQEARLRCSPMKGHSHVYWYRQLPEEGLKFMVYLQKENIIDESGMPKERFSAEFPKEGPSILRIQQVVRGDSAAYFCASSLQGLNTGELFFGEGSRLTVL.

This clone was seen a few times. CDR3: CASSLGRGRWTEAFF. The CDR3 DNA reads TGTGCCAGCAGCTTAGGCAGGGGGCGATGGACTGAAGCTTTCTTT. V is TRBV7-2 and J is TRBJ1-1; 8 bases are a match to TRBD1. The ends lost 1 base at V and 5 bases at J; junction bases unmatched: 6. This CDR3 comprises 15 residues. Germline V CDR1 and CDR2: SGHTA, FQGNSA.

The CDR3 DNA is TGTGCCAGCAGCACCACAGCAAATTCACCCCTCCACTTT. This sequence encodes CASSTTANSPLHF. The chain uses TRBV6-5 and TRBJ1-6, with no clear D. Germline lookup yields CDR1 MNHEY and CDR2 SVGAGI. The V end was cut by 6 bases, the J end by 7 bases, with 10 bases between. The CDR3 is 13 residues long.

The table lists this clone with a few counts. V gene TRBV29-1 combines with J gene TRBJ1-1, with D possibly being TRBD1 (5 bases). The V gene lost 1 base and the J gene lost 9 bases, with 18 bases spanning the gap. The CDR3 is made up of 14 amino acids. CDR1 SQVTM and CDR2 ANQGSEA come from the germline V gene. The CDR3 DNA is TGCAGCGTTGAAGTCCGCCAGGGACTTTCCCAAGCTTTCTTT. This translates into CSVEVRQGLSQAFF. Together with reference TRBV29-1 and TRBJ1-1, the CDR3 gives the full variable domain: SAVISQKPSRDICQRGTSLTIQCQVDSQVTMMFWYRQQPGQSLTLIATANQGSEATYESGFVIDKFPISRPNLTFSTLTVSNMSPEDSSIYLCSVEVRQGLSQAFFGQGTRLTVV.

The rearrangement links TRBV25-1 to TRBJ1-1, with D hard to call. V lost 2 bases to trimming and J lost 6 bases, with 10 bases between them. Germline V gives CDR1 MGHDK, CDR2 SYGVNS. The CDR3 has 13 residues. The CDR3 bases are TGTGCCAGCAGTGAACTACAGACGGCTGAAGCTTTCTTT. This encodes CASSELQTAEAFF.

The rearrangement links TRBV4-1 to TRBJ1-4; TRBD1 might be the D (5 bases). Trimming removed 2 bases at V and 4 bases at J, with 20 bases between. Germline CDR1 MGHRA, CDR2 YSYEKL. The CDR3 consists of 18 residues. The CDR3 reads CASSQYSASLGLNEKLFF. CDR3 coding DNA: TGCGCCAGCAGCCAATACTCGGCCTCCCTGGGGCTTAATGAAAAACTGTTTTTT.

This clone has a single count. V and J are TRBV5-1 and TRBJ2-7; 7 bases match TRBD1. The germline gives CDR1 SGHRS, CDR2 YFSETQ. The V and J ends lost 4 bases and 2 bases, in that order; junction bases with no gene match: 9. The CDR3 runs to 15 residues. Here the CDR3 reads CASSRPGQGAYEQYF. In DNA, the CDR3 is TGCGCCAGCAGCCGACCCGGGCAGGGGGCCTACGAGCAGTACTTC.

The chain links TRBV18 to TRBJ2-3, with 9 positions matching TRBD2. J gave up 0 bases and V 3 bases, and 10 bases lay outside the gene matches. Germline assignment: CDR1 KGHSH and CDR2 LQKENI. The CDR3 extends over 18 amino acids. CDR3 region: CASSPRRPSGVSTDTQYF. DNA of the CDR3: TGTGCCAGCTCACCCCGACGCCCTAGCGGGGTTAGCACAGATACGCAGTATTTT.

The V gene is TRBV5-1, the J gene TRBJ2-7; D remains ambiguous. The CDR3 has 14 amino acids. Trimming removed 4 bases from V and 1 base from J, with 12 bases in between. The germline V gene encodes CDR1 SGHRS and CDR2 YFSETQ. The DNA for the CDR3 is TGCGCCAGCAGCCACCTTCCAGGATCCTACGAGCAGTACTTC. Residues: CASSHLPGSYEQYF.

This chain links TRBV18 with TRBJ1-1, with D possibly TRBD1 on 6 matching bases. Germline V gene sequence: CDR1 KGHSH, CDR2 LQKENI. Trimming removed 4 bases at V and 2 bases at J, with 17 bases between. The CDR3 has 16 amino acids. The CDR3 nucleotides are TGTGCCAGCTCACAACAGGGAGGGGGGACAAACACTGAAGCTTTCTTT. Amino acids: CASSQQGGGTNTEAFF.

V and J are TRBV4-1 and TRBJ2-5; tentative D call: TRBD2 (5 bases). This CDR3 is 15 amino acids long. V dropped 0 bases and J dropped 4 bases, with 12 bases sitting between them. CDR1 and CDR2 (germline): MGHRA, YSYEKL. The CDR3 region has the DNA TGCGCCAGCAGCCAAGAGGAGGTCTACCGAGAGACCCAGTACTTC. It encodes CASSQEEVYRETQYF.

This rearrangement joins TRBV27 to TRBJ1-2; TRBD1 might be the D (6 bases). The CDR3 is 14 amino acids. V was trimmed by 5 bases and J by 4 bases, leaving 14 bases between them. Looked up from germline, CDR1 is MNHEY and CDR2 is SMNVEV (reference sequence). CDR3 coding DNA: TGTGCCAGCAGTCCCTCGCGGGGGGCCTATGGCTACACCTTC. This gives the protein CASSPSRGAYGYTF.

The chain recombines TRBV5-1 with TRBJ2-1; the match to TRBD2 covers 12 bases. CDR1 and CDR2 from the germline V gene are SGHRS and YFSETQ. The CDR3 runs to 15 residues. Germline trimming cut 0 bases from V and 8 bases from J; bases unmatched to any gene: 3. CDR3 region: CASSLGLAGVDEQFF. CDR3 nucleotides: TGCGCCAGCAGCTTGGGACTAGCGGGGGTGGATGAGCAGTTCTTC.

The genes are TRBV19 and TRBJ1-5, with D possibly being TRBD1 (6 bases). V shed 2 bases and J shed 1 base, with 15 bases lying between them. Germline V gives CDR1 LNHDA, CDR2 SQIVND (reference sequence). The CDR3 has 17 residues. The CDR3 bases are TGTGCCAGTAGTATACGTCAGGCGGGGACAAGCAATCAGCCCCAGCATTTT. Residues: CASSIRQAGTSNQPQHF.

The chain links TRBV29-1 to TRBJ1-1; no definite D call. V lost 5 bases to trimming and J lost 2 bases, with 3 bases between them. Germline CDR1 reads SQVTM; CDR2 reads ANQGSEA. CDR3 length equals 10 residues. The CDR3 reads CSVLNTEAFF. CDR3 DNA sequence: TGCAGCGTTTTAAACACTGAAGCTTTCTTT.

The rearrangement uses TRBV5-6 and TRBJ1-3; D ambiguous. Germline V gives CDR1 SGHDT, CDR2 YYEEEE. CDR3 length equals 14 residues. V shed 0 bases and J shed 3 bases, with 7 bases lying between them. The CDR3 reads CASSLVASGNTIYF. In DNA, the CDR3 is TGTGCCAGCAGCTTGGTTGCTAGTGGAAACACCATATATTTT.

V usage is TRBV30 and J usage is TRBJ2-5; no firm D call. The V and J ends lost 4 bases and 0 bases respectively, with 12 bases between them. Germline CDR1 GTSNPN, CDR2 SVGIG (reference sequence). This CDR3 spans 14 amino acids. DNA for the CDR3: TGTGCCTGGATGAAAGGGCCTCACCAAGAGACCCAGTACTTC. It codes for CAWMKGPHQETQYF.

The J gene is TRBJ1-2, the V gene TRBV11-1; possible D gene TRBD1, 5 bases. CDR1 is SGHAT, CDR2 FQDESV, per germline (reference sequence). This CDR3 region has 14 residues. V was clipped by 5 bases and J by 3 bases, with 13 bases between them. CDR3 DNA: TGTGCCAGCAGCGAAAAGACAGCGCACTATGGCTACACCTTC. Protein: CASSEKTAHYGYTF. Complete variable domain (other parts from reference TRBV11-1 and TRBJ1-2): EAEVAQSPRYKITEKSQAVAFWCDPISGHATLYWYRQILGQGPELLVQFQDESVVDDSQLPKDRFSAERLKGVDSTLKIQPAELGDSAMYLCASSEKTAHYGYTFGSGTRLTVV.

The chain recombines TRBV19 with TRBJ2-2; TRBD2 aligns across 9 bases. V was clipped by 5 bases and J by 6 bases; unmatched bases: 19. The germline gives CDR1 LNHDA, CDR2 SQIVND (reference sequence). The CDR3 has 19 amino acids. The CDR3 here is CASSLEAGRGGFSPGELFF. DNA of the CDR3: TGTGCCAGTAGTCTGGAGGCGGGGCGGGGGGGCTTTAGCCCCGGGGAGCTGTTTTTT. The full variable domain, its missing parts supplied by reference TRBV19 and TRBJ2-2, is DGGITQSPKYLFRKEGQNVTLSCEQNLNHDAMYWYRQDPGQGLRLIYYSQIVNDFQKGDIAEGYSVSREKKESFPLTVTSAQKNPTAFYLCASSLEAGRGGFSPGELFFGEGSRLTVL.

The gene calls are TRBV6-6 and TRBJ1-6; the match to TRBD1 covers 9 bases. V lost 2 bases and J lost 7; bases outside the gene matches: 3. The CDR3 covers 15 residues. In germline, CDR1 is MNHNY, CDR2 SVGAGI (reference sequence). The CDR3: CASSYPGTGNSPLHF. The CDR3 nucleotides are TGTGCCAGCAGTTACCCAGGGACAGGGAATTCACCCCTCCACTTT.

This clone was counted a single time. The V and J genes are TRBV5-1 and TRBJ2-2, with TRBD1 matching over 8 bases. Germline CDR1 is SGHRS and CDR2 is YFSETQ. The CDR3 is 16 amino acids. The ends lost 3 bases at V and 6 bases at J; junction bases unmatched: 10. The CDR3 spells CASSSGQGILPGELFF. The DNA for the CDR3 is TGCGCCAGCAGCTCCGGACAGGGTATACTCCCCGGGGAGCTGTTTTTT.

The rearrangement joins TRBV30 to TRBJ2-7; 11 bases line up with TRBD1. Germline CDR1 is GTSNPN and CDR2 is SVGIG (reference sequence). This CDR3 has 19 amino acids. Trimming cost V 5 bases and J 0 bases; bases outside gene matches: 18. The CDR3 nucleotides are TGTGCCTGGGCAGGATTCCGGGACAGGGGGTCGCGGGGCTCCTACGAGCAGTACTTC. Translation: CAWAGFRDRGSRGSYEQYF.

The V gene is TRBV6-4, the J gene TRBJ1-2; perhaps TRBD1 as D (6 bases). Trimming shortened V by 3 bases and J by 4 bases, and 15 bases separated the two germline ends. Germline V gene sequence: CDR1 MRHNA, CDR2 SNTAGT. This CDR3 is built from 15 residues. In nucleotides, the CDR3 is TGTGCCAGCAGTGAGGGCGGGGGCGCCGTCTATGGCTACACCTTC. Translation: CASSEGGGAVYGYTF.

The chain is built from TRBV19 and TRBJ2-7, with TRBD1 matching 7 bases. V was clipped by 5 bases and J by 3 bases; unmatched bases: 7. In germline, CDR1 is LNHDA, CDR2 SQIVND (reference sequence). The CDR3 has 14 amino acids. The CDR3 loop reads CASSGFRDSYEQYF. The CDR3 DNA is TGTGCCAGTAGTGGATTCCGGGACAGCTACGAGCAGTACTTC.

The CDR3 DNA reads TGTGCCAGCAGCTTACGGTGGCGGGCAGATACGCAGTATTTT. Protein: CASSLRWRADTQYF. The chain links TRBV7-2 to TRBJ2-3, with D possibly being TRBD2 (5 bases). Deletions cut 2 bases from V and 4 bases from J, with 10 bases between. This CDR3 is built from 14 residues. The germline gives CDR1 SGHTA, CDR2 FQGNSA.

This clone was seen once. The rearrangement joins TRBV7-2 to TRBJ2-3; D perhaps matches TRBD1 (6 bases). Germline V gene sequence: CDR1 SGHTA, CDR2 FQGNSA. The CDR3 is made up of 14 amino acids. V was shortened by 2 bases and J by 7 bases, with 13 bases between the two germline ends. The CDR3 region has the DNA TGTGCCAGCAGCTTACCAGTTAGGGGGTATACGCAGTATTTT. It specifies CASSLPVRGYTQYF.

CDR3 in amino acids: CASSQEDRGETQYF. The CDR3 DNA reads TGCGCCAGCAGCCAAGAGGACAGGGGTGAGACCCAGTACTTC. V gene TRBV4-1 combines with J gene TRBJ2-5; 9 bases fit TRBD1. There are 14 residues in the CDR3. Trimming removed 0 bases from V and 5 bases from J; junction bases left unmatched: 1. Germline V CDR1 and CDR2: MGHRA, YSYEKL.

V and J are TRBV5-4 and TRBJ2-7; D is uncertain. Looked up from germline, CDR1 is SGHNT and CDR2 is YYREEE (reference sequence). Trimming pared 0 bases from V and 3 bases from J, leaving 13 bases between. This CDR3 is 15 amino acids long. The CDR3 DNA sequence: TGTGCCAGCAGCTTGGGTCTCCATGGCCTCTACGAGCAGTACTTC. This translates into CASSLGLHGLYEQYF.

The chain combines TRBV9 with TRBJ2-4; 9 nucleotides match TRBD1. Germline V gene lookup returns CDR1 SGDLS and CDR2 YYNGEE. The CDR3 totals 16 residues. The ends lost 3 bases at V and 1 base at J; junction bases unmatched: 5. CDR3 protein: CASSGGQGSAKNIQYF. CDR3 bases: TGTGCCAGCAGCGGGGGACAGGGTAGTGCCAAAAACATTCAGTACTTC.

The chain joins TRBV30 to TRBJ1-1; D remains unclear. Germline CDR1 reads GTSNPN; CDR2 reads SVGIG (reference sequence). Trimming shortened V by 2 bases and J by 2 bases, and 12 bases separated the two germline ends. CDR3 length: 14 amino acids. CDR3 protein: CAWSTGGSNTEAFF. CDR3 nucleotides: TGTGCCTGGAGTACGGGTGGGTCTAACACTGAAGCTTTCTTT.

The gene calls are TRBV2 and TRBJ1-2; D is undetermined. Germline assignment: CDR1 SNHLY and CDR2 FYNNEI. Trimming left V 8 bases short and J 4 bases short, with 2 bases between. The length of the CDR3 is 9 residues. CDR3 amino acids: CASGYGYTF. The DNA for the CDR3 is TGTGCCAGCGGCTATGGCTACACCTTC.